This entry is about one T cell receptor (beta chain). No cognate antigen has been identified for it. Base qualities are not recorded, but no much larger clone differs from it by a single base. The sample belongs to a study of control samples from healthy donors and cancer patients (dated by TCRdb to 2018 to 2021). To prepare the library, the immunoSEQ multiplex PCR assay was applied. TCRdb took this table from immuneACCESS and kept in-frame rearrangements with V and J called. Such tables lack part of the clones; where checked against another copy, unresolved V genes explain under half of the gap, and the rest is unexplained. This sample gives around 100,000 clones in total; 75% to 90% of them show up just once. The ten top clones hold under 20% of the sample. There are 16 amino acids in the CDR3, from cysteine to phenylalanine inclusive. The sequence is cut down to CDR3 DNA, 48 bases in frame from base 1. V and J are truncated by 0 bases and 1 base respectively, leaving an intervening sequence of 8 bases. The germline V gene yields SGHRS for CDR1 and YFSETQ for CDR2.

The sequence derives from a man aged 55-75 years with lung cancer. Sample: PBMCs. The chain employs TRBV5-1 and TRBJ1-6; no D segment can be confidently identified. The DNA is TGCGCCAGCAGCTTGGGGACCGCTTCCTATAATTCACCCCTCCACTTT. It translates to CASSLGTASYNSPLHF.